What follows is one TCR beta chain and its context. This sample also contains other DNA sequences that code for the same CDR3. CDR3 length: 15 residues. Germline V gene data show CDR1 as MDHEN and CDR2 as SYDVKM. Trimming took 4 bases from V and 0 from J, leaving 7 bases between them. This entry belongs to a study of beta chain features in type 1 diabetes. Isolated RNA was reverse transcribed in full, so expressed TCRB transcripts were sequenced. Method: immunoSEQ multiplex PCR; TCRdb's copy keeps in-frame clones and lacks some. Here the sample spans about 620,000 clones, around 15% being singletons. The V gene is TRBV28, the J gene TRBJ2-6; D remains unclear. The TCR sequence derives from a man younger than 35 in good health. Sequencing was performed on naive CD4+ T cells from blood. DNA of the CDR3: TGTGCCAGCAGTTCAGGTAGCTCTGGGGCCAACGTCCTGACTTTC. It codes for CASSSGSSGANVLTF.